This is a list of T cell receptor beta chains from one sample in a study of cytomegalovirus exposure and HLA in healthy donors. Only in-frame clones appear in the TCRdb table, and some are missing; sequencing was by immunoSEQ multiplex PCR. This sample carries about 120,000 clones, 80% of them seen once, and the ten largest clones take under 0.3%. The specimen was PBMCs. The source is a middle-aged man in good health and CMV-seronegative. Each CDR3 is given without its conserved first and last residue. Each record gives: V gene, J gene, CDR3 protein.

V gene: TRBV30
J gene: TRBJ2-2
CDR3 protein: AWSSVQPGGELF

V gene: TRBV6-5
J gene: TRBJ1-6
CDR3 protein: ASSITGGSPLH

V gene: TRBV5-5
J gene: TRBJ2-2
CDR3 protein: ASRLSPGELF

V gene: TRBV2
J gene: TRBJ2-7
CDR3 protein: ASTDATGTSGRYEQY

V gene: TRBV6-1
J gene: TRBJ2-7
CDR3 protein: ASRFAGGYEQY

V gene: TRBV7-3
J gene: TRBJ1-1
CDR3 protein: ASSVGQAVEDEAF

V gene: TRBV6-5
J gene: TRBJ2-3
CDR3 protein: ASSYTLDWSTDTQY

V gene: TRBV19
J gene: TRBJ2-1
CDR3 protein: ASSAPGQENEQF

V gene: TRBV2
J gene: TRBJ1-2
CDR3 protein: ASSADRRYT

V gene: TRBV2
J gene: TRBJ2-2
CDR3 protein: ANRGVAGPNTGELF

V gene: TRBV7-3
J gene: TRBJ2-5
CDR3 protein: ASSLNGEGETQY

V gene: TRBV30
J gene: TRBJ1-4
CDR3 protein: ACRQINEKLF

V gene: TRBV5-1
J gene: TRBJ1-2
CDR3 protein: ASSPMPGPRQLANYGYT

V gene: TRBV6-5
J gene: TRBJ2-5
CDR3 protein: ASSPGLAGETQY

V gene: TRBV6-1
J gene: TRBJ2-2
CDR3 protein: ASSEEGVLTGELF

V gene: TRBV5-1
J gene: TRBJ1-5
CDR3 protein: ASSLGDRGGNQPQH

V gene: TRBV5-1
J gene: TRBJ2-7
CDR3 protein: ASSTTTGGLWEQY

V gene: TRBV27
J gene: TRBJ2-2
CDR3 protein: ASTSGLAGRNTGELF

V gene: TRBV5-4
J gene: TRBJ2-7
CDR3 protein: ASSSGQGGVEQY

V gene: TRBV12-5
J gene: TRBJ1-5
CDR3 protein: ASAPGWTGDGQPQH

V gene: TRBV5-5
J gene: TRBJ2-5
CDR3 protein: ASSFNSNQETQY

V gene: TRBV28
J gene: TRBJ1-5
CDR3 protein: ASSLRGKNQPQH

V gene: TRBV7-9
J gene: TRBJ2-7
CDR3 protein: ASSAGGSSSYEQY

V gene: TRBV4-3
J gene: TRBJ2-3
CDR3 protein: ASSQDWARGITDTQY

V gene: TRBV18
J gene: TRBJ1-1
CDR3 protein: ASSPRGTGEGTEAF

V gene: TRBV28
J gene: TRBJ1-1
CDR3 protein: ASSNTDRGNTEAF

V gene: TRBV6-5
J gene: TRBJ1-5
CDR3 protein: ASKRQYNQPQH

V gene: TRBV6-5
J gene: TRBJ1-1
CDR3 protein: ASSYWKGEGSEAF

V gene: TRBV7-3
J gene: TRBJ2-3
CDR3 protein: ASSGRVNRIGDTQY